The 9 T cell receptor beta chains in this list originate from one sample, sequenced in a study of radiation and T cells in renal cell carcinoma. Time point noted: baseline pretreatment blood. This sample's treatment: 15 Gy SBRT to primary tumor, nephrectomy 4 weeks later. Sequencing was performed with immunoSEQ multiplex PCR; in TCRdb, only in-frame clones are kept and a portion is missing. The sample gives about 140,000 clones, 83% of which show up once; under 30% is in the top ten. The sequences come from blood, collected from a patient whose treatment included radiotherapy and nephrectomy. These receptors originate from a woman in her 50s with renal cell carcinoma.

CDR3 region: CASTPGTGGTGELFF. DNA of the CDR3: TGTGCCAGCACTCCCGGGACAGGGGGCACCGGGGAGCTGTTTTTT. This rearrangement joins TRBV2 to TRBJ2-2; 11 nucleotides align to TRBD1. V shed 7 bases and J 4 bases; nucleotides not matched to a gene: 5. Germline loops: CDR1 SNHLY, CDR2 FYNNEI. The CDR3 length is 15 residues.

CDR3 region: CASRDARTQYF. The CDR3 coding sequence is TGCGCCAGCAGAGACGCCAGGACGCAGTATTTT. The chain has TRBV5-1 and TRBJ2-3; D is undetermined. V lost 5 bases to trimming and J lost 9 bases, with 10 bases between them. CDR1 and CDR2 (germline): SGHRS, YFSETQ. The CDR3 covers 11 residues.

The chain's CDR3 is CASSYRGQGNSPLHF. Here the CDR3 DNA reads TGTGCCAGCAGCTATCGGGGACAGGGTAATTCACCCCTCCACTTT. The chain joins TRBV5-6 to TRBJ1-6; the match to TRBD1 covers 9 bases. The CDR3 is made up of 15 amino acids. J was trimmed by 6 bases and V by 3 bases; bases with no gene match: 4. Germline CDR1 reads SGHDT; CDR2 reads YYEEEE.

The chain couples TRBV9 to TRBJ1-1; D unresolved. The CDR3 sequence is 16 residues long. V was cut by 6 bases and J by 1 base, with 19 bases left in between. The germline gives CDR1 SGDLS, CDR2 YYNGEE. DNA of the CDR3: TGTGCCAGCACCGCCATGGATCGGTTATGGAACACTGAAGCTTTCTTT. This translates into CASTAMDRLWNTEAFF.

This rearrangement joins TRBV5-1 to TRBJ2-2; perhaps TRBD1 as D (5 bases). Between the trimmed V and J ends, which lost 7 bases and 2 bases, there was a span of 9 bases. The CDR3 is 13 amino acids. From germline, CDR1 is SGHRS and CDR2 YFSETQ. The DNA for the CDR3 is TGCGCCAGCGGACGGACAAACACCGGGGAGCTGTTTTTT. This sequence encodes CASGRTNTGELFF.

The chain couples TRBV5-1 to TRBJ1-2; D gene ambiguous. Per germline, CDR1 SGHRS and CDR2 YFSETQ. This CDR3 spans 13 amino acids. Trimming took 4 bases from V and 4 from J, leaving 11 bases between them. The CDR3 region is CASSQEGGYGYTF. CDR3 nucleotides: TGCGCCAGCAGCCAGGAGGGTGGCTATGGCTACACCTTC.

The count of this clone is one. V usage is TRBV7-2 and J usage is TRBJ1-2, with no clear D. From germline, CDR1 is SGHTA and CDR2 FQGNSA. Trimming pared 2 bases from V and 7 bases from J, leaving 23 bases between. This CDR3 has 17 amino acids. CDR3 amino acids: CASSLKAPSPPRGGYTF. The CDR3 DNA reads as TGTGCCAGCAGCTTAAAGGCGCCCAGCCCACCGCGGGGTGGCTACACCTTC.

V is TRBV19 and J is TRBJ1-2; possible D gene TRBD1, 5 bases. The CDR3 length is 14 residues. CDR1 and CDR2 from the germline V gene are LNHDA and SQIVND (reference sequence). Trimming left V 1 base short and J 6 bases short, with 12 bases between. The chain's CDR3 is CASSIGGAGDGYTF. In nucleotides, the CDR3 is TGTGCCAGTAGTATAGGGGGCGCCGGCGATGGCTACACCTTC.

This chain uses TRBV10-3 with TRBJ1-1; 7 bases align to TRBD1. The V gene end was trimmed by 0 bases and the J gene end by 4 bases; junction bases not matched to a gene: 2. CDR1 is ENHRY, CDR2 SYGVKD, per germline. The CDR3 totals 14 residues. CDR3 residues: CAISESTGTTEAFF. The CDR3 DNA is TGTGCCATCAGTGAGTCGACAGGGACCACTGAAGCTTTCTTT.